This T cell receptor (beta chain) emerged from a study of blood T cell repertoires in COVID-19. Study context: The samples span acute and convalescent COVID-19 from the United States, Italy and Spain. PBMCs, B-cell-depleted T cells, or T cells were the source of the cDNA or gDNA that made up the material.

The V and J ends lost 0 bases and 0 bases, in that order; junction bases with no gene match: 0. Germline CDR1 SGHNT, CDR2 YYREEE (reference sequence). This CDR3 has 15 residues. In the original workflow: Amplified reference gene primers provided the basis for estimating nucleated cell counts. Generated by immunoSEQ multiplex PCR, the TCRdb table keeps only in-frame clones and is missing some. V, J and clone size were drawn from that table, and D and trimming were deduced from the DNA. The sample records 90,000 to 140,000 clones, 80% to 85% being singletons. The chain joins TRBV5-4 to TRBJ2-1, with 7 bases matching TRBD1. The clonotype comes from a man older than 75 with acute or convalescent COVID-19. The sequencing input was peripheral blood. The DNA of the CDR3 is TGTGCCAGCAGCTTGGGACAGGGCTCCTACAATGAGCAGTTCTTC. This translates into CASSLGQGSYNEQFF.